This TCR beta chain was obtained from a study of T cells in tumors after PD-1 blockade. Germline values: CDR1 LNHDA, CDR2 SQIVND (reference sequence). This CDR3 region has 13 residues. The ends were cut back, 6 bases at V and 8 bases at J, with 16 bases in the middle. The repertoire was sequenced with immunoSEQ multiplex PCR; TCRdb's copy has only in-frame clones and lacks some. The sample lists approximately 60,000 clones, approximately 79% occurring once. This chain links TRBV19 with TRBJ1-2, with D possibly matching TRBD1 (5 bases). The sample in question was PBMCs, obtained after anti-PD-1 treatment. This sequence was found in a human donor with basal cell carcinoma. CDR3 nucleotides: TGTGCCAGTAGCAGAGTCGGGGCCGGGGGCTACACCTTC. This translates into CASSRVGAGGYTF. The whole variable domain, filled in from reference TRBV19 and TRBJ1-2, reads DGGITQSPKYLFRKEGQNVTLSCEQNLNHDAMYWYRQDPGQGLRLIYYSQIVNDFQKGDIAEGYSVSREKKESFPLTVTSAQKNPTAFYLCASSRVGAGGYTFGSGTRLTVV.